Below, 20 T cell receptor beta chains from the same sample are listed, as sequenced in a study of Graves' ophthalmopathy and Graves' hyperthyroidism. RNA transcripts provided the template for amplifying TCR beta CDR3 regions. Second-round multiplex PCR came after a first-round RT-PCR that employed HTBI primers. TCRdb fed the multiplex PCR reads into MiXCR, producing one record per CDR3 protein. This sample has hundreds of thousands of distinct CDR3 sequences; 45% to 55% occur once, and the top ten carry less than 50%. The sequenced material came from peripheral blood. These receptor sequences come from an adult man with Graves' ophthalmopathy.

In this sample, this clonotype turned up many times. This chain connects TRBV7-9 to TRBJ1-1, with D unresolved. This CDR3 comprises 13 residues. V lost 1 base and J lost 4, with 7 bases in between. Per germline, CDR1 SEHNR and CDR2 FQNEAQ (reference sequence). The CDR3 DNA is TGTGCCAGCAGCTTAGGGCAGCTCACTGAAGCTTTCTTT. Its translation is CASSLGQLTEAFF.

The rearrangement uses TRBV10-3 and TRBJ2-2; tentatively, D is TRBD1 (6 bases). V dropped 3 bases and J dropped 4 bases, with 12 bases sitting between them. Germline V gene sequence: CDR1 ENHRY, CDR2 SYGVKD. This CDR3 region has 15 residues. The CDR3 loop reads CAISDRGASTGELFF. The DNA of the CDR3 is TGTGCCATCAGTGACAGGGGCGCAAGCACCGGGGAGCTGTTTTTT.

There are many counts of this clonotype. The chain combines TRBV7-9 with TRBJ1-2; D may be TRBD1 (6 bases). The CDR3 covers 13 residues. Germline V gives CDR1 SEHNR, CDR2 FQNEAQ (reference sequence). Deletions cut 4 bases from V and 4 bases from J, with 10 bases between. CDR3 sequence (DNA): TGTGCCAGCAGCTACGGACAGAGCTATGGCTACACCTTC. Translation gives CASSYGQSYGYTF. The entire variable domain, with the rest obtained from reference TRBV7-9 and TRBJ1-2, is as follows: DTGVSQNPRHKITKRGQNVTFRCDPISEHNRLYWYRQTLGQGPEFLTYFQNEAQLEKSRLLSDRFSAERPKGSFSTLEIQRTEQGDSAMYLCASSYGQSYGYTFGSGTRLTVV.

The rearrangement joins TRBV5-1 to TRBJ1-4; 9 bases are shared with TRBD1. This CDR3 has 15 amino acids. Per the germline V gene, CDR1 is SGHRS and CDR2 is YFSETQ. Losses at the gene ends were 6 bases for V and 4 bases for J; bases not matched to a gene: 7. The CDR3 spells CASTTGTGINEKLFF. CDR3 nucleotides: TGCGCCAGCACCACCGGGACAGGGATTAATGAAAAACTGTTTTTT.

As regards this clonotype: The germline gene is not matched at one end of the junction; a read error may be the cause. Here the CDR3 reads CSVVPGGLFF. The CDR3 coding sequence is TGCAGCGTTGTACCCGGGGGGCTGTTTTTT. V and J are TRBV29-1 and TRBJ2-2; D perhaps matches TRBD2 (6 bases). The CDR3 consists of 10 residues. The germline CDR1 and CDR2 sequences are SQVTM and ANQGSEA.

The chain uses TRBV9 and TRBJ1-6; a possible D gene is TRBD1 (5 bases). The length of the CDR3 is 13 residues. The V end lost 3 bases, the J end lost 10 bases, and 11 bases lay between the germline ends. The V gene's germline CDR1 is SGDLS and CDR2 YYNGEE. CDR3 in DNA: TGTGCCAGCAGCGCCTCAGGGTACTCACCCCTCCACTTT. This encodes CASSASGYSPLHF.

This clonotype has just a few counts. The chain is built from TRBV19 and TRBJ1-1; D is perhaps TRBD1 (6 bases). CDR3 length: 16 residues. Between the trimmed V and J ends, which lost 9 bases and 1 base, there was a span of 21 bases. Per the germline V gene, CDR1 is LNHDA and CDR2 is SQIVND (reference sequence). The CDR3, as DNA: TGTGCCAGCAGCAAAAGACCGGGACAATCGAACACTGAAGCTTTCTTT. Amino acid sequence: CASSKRPGQSNTEAFF.

The chain links TRBV29-1 to TRBJ1-2, with unresolved D. Trimming left V 1 base short and J 7 bases short, with 10 bases between. Looked up from germline, CDR1 is SQVTM and CDR2 is ANQGSEA. The CDR3 sequence is 12 residues long. The CDR3 region has the DNA TGCAGCGTTGAAGTGGGGATTATTGGCTACACCTTC. Residues: CSVEVGIIGYTF. The full variable domain, in which reference TRBV29-1 and TRBJ1-2 provide the parts outside the CDR3, is SAVISQKPSRDICQRGTSLTIQCQVDSQVTMMFWYRQQPGQSLTLIATANQGSEATYESGFVIDKFPISRPNLTFSTLTVSNMSPEDSSIYLCSVEVGIIGYTFGSGTRLTVV.

This clonotype was found a few times. The chain carries TRBV10-3 and TRBJ2-2; D is unclear. The CDR3 spans 14 residues. The V and J ends lost 4 bases and 1 base respectively, with 7 bases between them. Germline CDR1 is ENHRY and CDR2 is SYGVKD. The CDR3 loop reads CAISGSLNTGELFF. The CDR3 DNA reads as TGTGCCATCAGTGGGTCTTTGAACACCGGGGAGCTGTTTTTT.

This clonotype has a single count. At one boundary the junction diverges from the germline segment, which might be a read error. The chain couples TRBV10-2 to TRBJ2-2, with D possibly matching TRBD2 (5 bases). The CDR3 covers 15 residues. CDR1 and CDR2 from the germline V gene are WSHSY and SAAADI. CDR3 in DNA: TGTGCCAGCACCCCGTTTAGCGCGAACACCGGGGAGCTGTTTTTT. Translated, it gives CASTPFSANTGELFF.

In its sample, this clonotype was seen a few times. The chain couples TRBV9 to TRBJ2-7; D is perhaps TRBD1 or TRBD2 (5 bases each). The germline V gene encodes CDR1 SGDLS and CDR2 YYNGEE. Trimming pared 6 bases from V and 1 base from J, leaving 11 bases between. CDR3 size: 13 residues. For the CDR3, the DNA is TGTGCCAGCAACCGGGACGCGTCCTACGAGCAGTACTTC. It yields the protein CASNRDASYEQYF. The whole variable domain, filled in from reference TRBV9 and TRBJ2-7, reads DSGVTQTPKHLITATGQRVTLRCSPRSGDLSVYWYQQSLDQGLQFLIQYYNGEERAKGNILERFSAQQFPDLHSELNLSSLELGDSALYFCASNRDASYEQYFGPGTRLTVT.

This clonotype turned up a few times. CDR3 region: CSAPRGRDPQHF. The DNA of the CDR3 is TGCAGTGCTCCTCGGGGCAGGGACCCCCAGCATTTT. This rearrangement joins TRBV20-1 to TRBJ1-5, with a tentative D call TRBD1 (5 bases). The V end was cut by 5 bases, the J end by 10 bases, with 15 bases between. Germline CDR1 DFQATT, CDR2 SNEGSKA (reference sequence). CDR3 length: 12 amino acids.

J is TRBJ1-4 and V is TRBV9; D unresolved. Trimming shortened V by 4 bases and J by 0 bases, and 13 bases separated the two germline ends. This CDR3 region has 16 residues. CDR1 SGDLS and CDR2 YYNGEE come from the germline V gene. CDR3 DNA sequence: TGTGCCAGCAGCACCACCTTTGGGGCAACTAATGAAAAACTGTTTTTT. It yields the protein CASSTTFGATNEKLFF.

This clonotype was counted a few times. This chain uses TRBV20-1 with TRBJ1-2; D not certain. The CDR3 has 11 residues. The germline gives CDR1 DFQATT, CDR2 SNEGSKA (reference sequence). Trimming took off 7 bases at V and 2 bases at J, with 8 bases between the two ends. The CDR3, as DNA: TGCAGTGGGTACATCAACTATGGCTACACCTTC. Its translation is CSGYINYGYTF.

The V and J genes are TRBV7-6 and TRBJ2-5, with TRBD2 matching 10 bases. The CDR3 runs to 15 residues. CDR1 and CDR2 (germline): SGHVS, FNYEAQ. After removal of 5 bases from V and 2 bases from J, the junction contained 5 bases not matched to a gene. The CDR3 nucleotides are TGTGCCAGCAGCGCACTAGCGGGGCAGCAAGAGACCCAGTACTTC. Translating it yields CASSALAGQQETQYF.

This clonotype occurred a few times. The chain uses TRBV9 and TRBJ1-2, with D maybe TRBD1 (6 bases). The CDR3 has 14 residues. CDR1 and CDR2 from the germline V gene are SGDLS and YYNGEE. The V end was cut by 0 bases, the J end by 8 bases, with 14 bases between. CDR3 loop: CASSVVTGDRGYTF. DNA of the CDR3: TGTGCCAGCAGCGTAGTGACAGGCGACCGGGGCTACACCTTC.

The chain uses TRBV2 and TRBJ1-1; D might be TRBD1 (6 bases). Germline V gene data show CDR1 as SNHLY and CDR2 as FYNNEI. The length of the CDR3 is 14 residues. V shed 7 bases and J shed 4 bases, with 16 bases lying between them. This CDR3 is CASTEQGGSTEAFF. CDR3 coding DNA: TGTGCCAGCACGGAACAGGGAGGAAGCACTGAAGCTTTCTTT.

This clonotype occurred many times. This chain connects TRBV29-1 to TRBJ1-2; possible D gene TRBD1, 5 bases. The length of the CDR3 is 12 residues. CDR1 and CDR2 from the germline V gene are SQVTM and ANQGSEA. Trimming left V 0 bases short and J 6 bases short, with 8 bases between. The CDR3 region is CSVEDTGHGYTF. The CDR3 coding sequence is TGCAGCGTTGAAGATACGGGGCATGGCTACACCTTC.

Only a few counts were recorded for this clonotype. This rearrangement joins TRBV12-3 or TRBV12-4 to TRBJ1-1; D is perhaps TRBD1 (5 bases). The CDR3 has 13 amino acids. The V end lost 2 bases, the J end lost 6 bases, and 10 bases lay between the germline ends. CDR3 protein: CASSLRGQPEAFF. CDR3 in DNA: TGTGCCAGCAGTTTACGCGGACAACCTGAAGCTTTCTTT.

This clonotype is a singleton in its sample. The chain links TRBV7-2 to TRBJ2-7; unclear D gene. The DNA end lines up better with TRBJ2-5; the J call may be wrong. The germline CDR1 and CDR2 sequences are SGHTA and FQGNSA. This CDR3 has 13 amino acids. CDR3 DNA sequence: TGTGCCAGCAGCTTGTTTCTACGCGAGACCCAGTACTTC. This codes for CASSLFLRETQYF.